The clone carrying this T cell receptor (beta chain) was detected a few times. Its target is not known. The graft donor-derived T-allo10 cells reportedly recognize host alloantigens, are anergic, and suppress alloantigen-specifically. TCRdb itself ran the reads through MiXCR, one entry per CDR3 protein. The sample includes roughly 71,000 distinct CDR3 sequences, nearly 65% of them seen just once. The data belong to a study of type 1 regulatory T cells. Turning to the study itself: This in vitro CD4 product, T-allo10, is enriched for Tr1 cells and alloantigen-specific.

Germline CDR1 is SNHLY and CDR2 is FYNNEI. The V and J ends lost 4 bases and 12 bases, in that order; junction bases with no gene match: 12. The CDR3 length is 14 residues. This sequence was found in a human donor in good health. The chain is built from TRBV2 and TRBJ2-3, with TRBD2 identical over 8 bases. The sequencing input was cultured T cells, either the whole culture or a sorted T cell fraction (not recorded which). The subset was: Tr1-enriched cell product generated in vitro against host alloantigens. The CDR3 DNA sequence: TGTGCCAGCAGTGTCTTCTTGGGGACTAGGAATCAGTATTTT. This encodes CASSVFLGTRNQYF.